Each of the 21 T cell receptor beta chains below was sequenced from the same sample in a study of graft-versus-host responses after intestinal transplantation. Their antigens are not known. Sequencing was performed with immunoSEQ multiplex PCR; in TCRdb, only in-frame clones are kept and a portion is missing. The table has roughly 120,000 clones, over 85% seen once. The sample in question was unstimulated CD4+ T cells sorted from spleen or lymph node cells, obtained before transplant. All receptors come from a human donor who was the organ donor for an intestinal transplant.

The chain combines TRBV7-9 with TRBJ1-1; maybe TRBD1 (6 bases). Trimming cost V 0 bases and J 6 bases, with 23 bases left between them. The CDR3 covers 18 residues. Germline V gives CDR1 SEHNR, CDR2 FQNEAQ (reference sequence). Here the CDR3 reads CASSLAGRGLVVGPEAFF. The CDR3, as DNA: TGTGCCAGCAGCTTAGCTGGCAGGGGTTTGGTCGTTGGGCCTGAAGCTTTCTTT.

The chain links TRBV12-5 to TRBJ2-3, with 9 bases matching TRBD2. The CDR3 runs 18 residues. Trimming took 3 bases from V and 2 from J; bases not matched to a gene: 12. The germline V gene has CDR1 LGHNT and CDR2 FRNRAP. Here the CDR3 reads CASGFTQKAGGPTDTQYF. The CDR3 region has the DNA TGTGCTAGTGGTTTCACACAAAAAGCGGGAGGTCCCACAGATACGCAGTATTTT.

CDR3 sequence: CASSPRRAEQFF. CDR3 nucleotides: TGTGCCAGCAGCCCCCGCAGGGCTGAGCAGTTCTTC. The chain links TRBV5-8 to TRBJ2-1, with D tentatively TRBD1 (5 bases). Germline V gives CDR1 SGHTS, CDR2 YDEGEE. V lost 4 bases and J lost 9, with 11 bases in between. The CDR3 runs to 12 residues.

In the case of this clone: Other DNA sequences in the same sample also yield this CDR3. The rearrangement joins TRBV11-2 to TRBJ2-2, with D tentatively TRBD2 (5 bases). The CDR3 is 14 amino acids. Trimming shortened V by 0 bases and J by 5 bases, and 7 bases separated the two germline ends. CDR1 is SGHAT and CDR2 is FQNNGV in the germline V gene. The CDR3 DNA reads TGTGCCAGCAGCTTAGACCGCGGGACCGGGGAGCTGTTTTTT. Translated: CASSLDRGTGELFF. Full variable domain (remainder filled in from reference TRBV11-2 and TRBJ2-2): EAGVAQSPRYKIIEKRQSVAFWCNPISGHATLYWYQQILGQGPKLLIQFQNNGVVDDSQLPKDRFSAERLKGVDSTLKIQPAKLEDSAVYLCASSLDRGTGELFFGEGSRLTVL.

This rearrangement joins TRBV18 to TRBJ2-5; 10 bases map to TRBD2. After removal of 3 bases from V and 1 base from J, the junction contained 5 bases not matched to a gene. The CDR3 has 16 residues. CDR1 is KGHSH and CDR2 is LQKENI in the germline V gene. CDR3 region: CASSPTRTSGQETQYF. CDR3 in DNA: TGTGCCAGCTCACCCACCCGGACTAGCGGCCAAGAGACCCAGTACTTC.

This clone was picked up one time. The limits of the CDR3 on the DNA are not certain, so only TCRdb's listed CDR3 is given. The V and J genes are TRBV6-1 and TRBJ1-1. Germline V gene lookup returns CDR1 MNHNS and CDR2 SASEGT. The CDR3 extends over 14 residues, inclusive of both ends. CDR3: CASRLTTLGTEAFF.

V usage is TRBV6-1 and J usage is TRBJ1-2; TRBD1 aligns across 7 bases. V was pared by 6 bases and J by 4 bases, with 2 bases of the junction left unmatched. CDR3 length: 12 amino acids. Germline CDR1 and CDR2: MNHNS and SASEGT. CDR3 amino acids: CASSHRGYGYTF. The CDR3 region has the DNA TGTGCCAGCAGCCACAGGGGCTATGGCTACACCTTC.

The chain joins TRBV9 to TRBJ2-3; D might be TRBD2 (6 bases). V gave up 1 base and J gave up 3 bases, with 9 bases separating them. CDR1 is SGDLS and CDR2 is YYNGEE in the germline V gene. CDR3 length: 14 amino acids. CDR3 coding DNA: TGTGCCAGCAGCGTAATCGGGAGTACAGATACGCAGTATTTT. This gives the protein CASSVIGSTDTQYF.

The CDR3 loop is CASSQDLADSVYGYTF. CDR3 coding DNA: TGTGCCAGCAGCCAAGACCTAGCGGACAGTGTGTATGGCTACACCTTC. J is TRBJ1-2 and V is TRBV7-2; maybe TRBD1 (6 bases). The CDR3 covers 16 residues. V shed 5 bases and J shed 5 bases, with 21 bases lying between them. Germline CDR1 and CDR2: SGHTA and FQGNSA.

The chain recombines TRBV7-9 with TRBJ2-7; D is undetermined. The CDR3 loop spans 11 amino acids. Per the germline V gene, CDR1 is SEHNR and CDR2 is FQNEAQ (reference sequence). V was cut by 0 bases and J by 5 bases, with 2 bases left in between. CDR3 sequence reads: CASSLANEQYF. In DNA, the CDR3 is TGTGCCAGCAGCTTAGCGAACGAGCAGTACTTC. The complete variable domain, with remaining parts taken from reference TRBV7-9 and TRBJ2-7, reads DTGVSQNPRHKITKRGQNVTFRCDPISEHNRLYWYRQTLGQGPEFLTYFQNEAQLEKSRLLSDRFSAERPKGSFSTLEIQRTEQGDSAMYLCASSLANEQYFGPGTRLTVT.

This clone has only one observation. The rearrangement joins TRBV5-1 to TRBJ2-3; D may be TRBD2 (6 bases). V dropped 0 bases and J dropped 6 bases, with 11 bases sitting between them. The CDR3 loop spans 14 amino acids. From germline, CDR1 is SGHRS and CDR2 YFSETQ. The CDR3 DNA follows: TGCGCCAGCAGCTTGGCCGTCGGAGGGGATACGCAGTATTTT. Its translation is CASSLAVGGDTQYF. Supplemented by reference TRBV5-1 and TRBJ2-3, the full variable domain reads KAGVTQTPRYLIKTRGQQVTLSCSPISGHRSVSWYQQTPGQGLQFLFEYFSETQRNKGNFPGRFSGRQFSNSRSEMNVSTLELGDSALYLCASSLAVGGDTQYFGPGTRLTVL.

This chain joins TRBV19 and TRBJ2-2; 9 bases are a match to TRBD2. CDR1 and CDR2 from the germline V gene are LNHDA and SQIVND (reference sequence). J lost 6 bases, V lost 7 bases, and 9 bases had no gene match. This CDR3 spans 15 amino acids. DNA of the CDR3: TGTGCCAGTAACTCGGGCGGGAGGGCCGCCGGGGAGCTGTTTTTT. Its protein product is CASNSGGRAAGELFF.

The chain couples TRBV18 to TRBJ2-2; perhaps TRBD1 as D (6 bases). The CDR3 runs 15 residues. CDR1 is KGHSH, CDR2 LQKENI, per germline. Trimming took off 6 bases at V and 0 bases at J, with 11 bases between the two ends. CDR3 in amino acids: CASSVGATNTGELFF. As DNA, the CDR3 is TGTGCCAGCTCGGTGGGGGCCACGAACACCGGGGAGCTGTTTTTT.

The chain is built from TRBV20-1 and TRBJ1-1; D unclear. CDR1 DFQATT and CDR2 SNEGSKA come from the germline V gene (reference sequence). V shed 3 bases and J shed 7 bases, with 6 bases lying between them. The CDR3 runs 10 residues. The CDR3 region is CSARAHEAFF. In nucleotides, the CDR3 is TGCAGTGCTAGGGCCCATGAAGCTTTCTTT.

The J gene is TRBJ1-3, the V gene TRBV19; D ambiguous. The germline CDR1 and CDR2 sequences are LNHDA and SQIVND (reference sequence). The length of the CDR3 is 15 residues. The V end lost 9 bases, the J end lost 2 bases, and 17 bases lay between the germline ends. The CDR3 sequence is CASKIDGEPGNTIYF. The CDR3 coding sequence is TGTGCCAGCAAAATCGACGGTGAGCCTGGAAACACCATATATTTT.

The CDR3 DNA follows: TGCGCCAGCAGCCAAGATTGGGGGAACACTAACTACGAGCAGTACTTC. Translation gives CASSQDWGNTNYEQYF. V and J are TRBV4-3 and TRBJ2-7, with D perhaps assigned TRBD1 or TRBD2 (5 bases each). V dropped 0 bases and J dropped 3 bases, with 15 bases sitting between them. Germline-derived CDR1 and CDR2 are LGHNA and YSLEER. The CDR3 is 16 residues long.

J is TRBJ2-1 and V is TRBV5-1; 7 nucleotides align to TRBD2. Trimming took 4 bases from V and 7 from J; bases not matched to a gene: 11. Germline assignment: CDR1 SGHRS and CDR2 YFSETQ. This CDR3 spans 15 amino acids. In nucleotides, the CDR3 is TGCGCCAGCAGCGACGGGACTACCCGGCGGAATGAGCAGTTCTTC. Amino acid sequence: CASSDGTTRRNEQFF.

V gene TRBV6-5 combines with J gene TRBJ2-7, with D hard to call. The V and J ends lost 0 bases and 7 bases respectively, with 7 bases between them. The V gene's germline CDR1 is MNHEY and CDR2 SVGAGI. The CDR3 contains 12 residues. CDR3 nucleotide sequence: TGTGCCAGCAGTTACTCGAAGGGAGAGCAGTACTTC. This encodes CASSYSKGEQYF.

V and J are TRBV4-3 and TRBJ2-2; 11 nucleotides line up with TRBD2. The CDR3 sequence is 16 residues long. V was pared by 2 bases and J by 6 bases, with 5 bases of the junction left unmatched. Germline CDR1 reads LGHNA; CDR2 reads YSLEER. The CDR3: CASSQFSGRASGELFF. CDR3 nucleotides: TGCGCCAGCAGCCAATTTAGCGGGAGGGCATCCGGGGAGCTGTTTTTT.

The chain is built from TRBV27 and TRBJ2-7; TRBD1 aligns across 8 bases. This CDR3 has 13 amino acids. V dropped 8 bases and J dropped 5; count of bases not matched to a gene: 8. The germline gives CDR1 MNHEY, CDR2 SMNVEV (reference sequence). The CDR3 bases are TGTGCCAGCGGTGGTTGGACAGGGCACGAGCAGTACTTC. Translated: CASGGWTGHEQYF.

This clone has only one observation. CDR3 nucleotides: TGTGCCAGCAGCCCCGTTCTAGCGGGAGGGCAAGAGACCCAGTACTTC. This gives the protein CASSPVLAGGQETQYF. V and J are TRBV28 and TRBJ2-5; 12 bases map to TRBD2. The CDR3 has 16 residues. The germline gives CDR1 MDHEN, CDR2 SYDVKM. The ends lost 6 bases at V and 2 bases at J; junction bases unmatched: 7.